This TCR beta chain was found in a study of T cells after yellow fever vaccination. Study-wide points: The study found a weaker secondary response that peaked faster, day 5 versus 15. Most primary-vaccination clones recurred post-booster (roughly 96% CD4, just over 85% CD8). Abundant clonotypes from the bulk population could get into FACS-sorted repertoires as contaminants.

This clonotype was counted many times. The antigen remains undetermined. Trimming stripped 0 bases from V and 0 bases from J, with 9 bases between. The CDR3 has 16 residues. The germline gives CDR1 SGHTA, CDR2 FQGNSA. The study made its TCR cDNA through 5'RACE template switching. That step introduced a universal primer site along with UMIs. TCRdb reprocessed the 5' RACE reads with MiXCR, giving one entry per CDR3 protein. The profile shows under 300,000 distinct CDR3 sequences, 6.9% of them singletons. The receptor's source is a young man who received the YFV17D yellow fever vaccine. The specimen was CD4+ T cells sorted from PBMCs, collected 15 days after the yellow fever booster vaccination. This chain links TRBV7-2 with TRBJ2-1; tentatively, D is TRBD1 or TRBD2 (6 bases each). The CDR3 DNA follows: TGTGCCAGCAGCTTAGCGTCGGGGGCCTCCTACAATGAGCAGTTCTTC. Translated, it gives CASSLASGASYNEQFF.